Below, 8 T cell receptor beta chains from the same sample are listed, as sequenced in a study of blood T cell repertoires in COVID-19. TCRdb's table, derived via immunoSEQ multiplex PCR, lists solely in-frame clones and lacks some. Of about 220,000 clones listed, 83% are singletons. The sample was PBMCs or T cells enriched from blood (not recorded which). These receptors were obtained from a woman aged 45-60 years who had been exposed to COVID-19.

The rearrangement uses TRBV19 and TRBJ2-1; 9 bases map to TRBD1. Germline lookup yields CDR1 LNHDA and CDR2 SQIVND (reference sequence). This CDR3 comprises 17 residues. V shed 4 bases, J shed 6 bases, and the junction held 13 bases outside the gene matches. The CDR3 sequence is CASSTRTGTGKSNEQFF. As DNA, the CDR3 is TGTGCCAGTAGTACTCGCACCGGGACAGGGAAAAGCAATGAGCAGTTCTTC.

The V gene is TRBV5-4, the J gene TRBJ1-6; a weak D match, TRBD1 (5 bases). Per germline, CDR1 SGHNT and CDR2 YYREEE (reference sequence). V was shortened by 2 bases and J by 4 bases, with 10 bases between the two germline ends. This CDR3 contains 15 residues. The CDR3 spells CASSLRGFYNSPLHF. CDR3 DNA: TGTGCCAGCAGCTTAAGGGGTTTTTATAATTCACCCCTCCACTTT.

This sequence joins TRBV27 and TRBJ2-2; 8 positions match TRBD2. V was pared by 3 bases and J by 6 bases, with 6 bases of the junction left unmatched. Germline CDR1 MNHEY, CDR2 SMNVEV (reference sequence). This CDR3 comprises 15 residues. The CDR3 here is CASSFGGARPGELFF. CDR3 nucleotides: TGTGCCAGCAGTTTCGGGGGGGCCCGTCCCGGGGAGCTGTTTTTT.

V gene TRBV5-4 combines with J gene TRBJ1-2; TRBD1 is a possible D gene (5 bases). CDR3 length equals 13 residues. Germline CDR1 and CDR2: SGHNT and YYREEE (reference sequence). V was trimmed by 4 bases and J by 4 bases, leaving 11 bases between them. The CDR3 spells CASSGAFRYGYTF. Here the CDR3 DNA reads TGTGCCAGCAGCGGGGCATTCCGCTATGGCTACACCTTC. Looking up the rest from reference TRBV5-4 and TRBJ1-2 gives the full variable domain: ETGVTQSPTHLIKTRGQQVTLRCSSQSGHNTVSWYQQALGQGPQFIFQYYREEENGRGNFPPRFSGLQFPNYSSELNVNALELDDSALYLCASSGAFRYGYTFGSGTRLTVV.

Here the CDR3 DNA reads TGTGCCACCAGCAGAGGGAGTAGTGAAAAACTGTTTTTT. Amino acid sequence: CATSRGSSEKLFF. The chain uses TRBV15 and TRBJ1-4; no reliable D call. Germline CDR1 LNHNV, CDR2 YYDKDF (reference sequence). Trimming removed 1 base from V and 7 bases from J, with 7 bases in between. The CDR3 totals 13 residues.

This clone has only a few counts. CDR3 in DNA: TGTGCCAGCAGCCCACAGGGGCTAAGGACAGATACGCAGTATTTT. It is translated as CASSPQGLRTDTQYF. The chain carries TRBV7-3 and TRBJ2-3; TRBD1 agrees at 7 bases. The CDR3 has 15 residues. CDR1 and CDR2 from the germline V gene are SGHTA and FQGTGA. V lost 5 bases and J lost 3; bases outside the gene matches: 8.

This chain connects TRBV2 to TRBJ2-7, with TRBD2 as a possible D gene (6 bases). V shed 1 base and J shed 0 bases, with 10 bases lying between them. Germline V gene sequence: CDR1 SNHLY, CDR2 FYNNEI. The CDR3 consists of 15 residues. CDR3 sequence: CASSEGAGVSYEQYF. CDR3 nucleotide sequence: TGTGCCAGCAGTGAAGGAGCGGGTGTCTCCTACGAGCAGTACTTC.

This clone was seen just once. This CDR3 reads CASKGGGASATQYF. For the CDR3, the DNA is TGTGCCAGCAAAGGGGGGGGCGCGTCGGCTACGCAGTATTTT. This chain uses TRBV28 with TRBJ2-3; D is possibly TRBD2 (7 bases). V was pared by 7 bases and J by 8 bases, with 19 bases between. Germline CDR1 MDHEN, CDR2 SYDVKM. This CDR3 region has 14 residues.